This T cell receptor beta chain was obtained from a study of blood T cell repertoires in COVID-19. Study at large: Material from acute and convalescent COVID-19 was sourced from the United States, Italy and Spain. PBMCs, B-cell-depleted T cells, or T cells were the source of the cDNA or gDNA that made up the material.

Trimming stripped 6 bases from V and 5 bases from J, with 14 bases between. The V gene's germline CDR1 is SQVTM and CDR2 ANQGSEA. The CDR3 loop spans 13 amino acids. In the original processing: Amplification of reference gene primers provided the estimated nucleated cell counts. TCRdb's copy holds only in-frame clones and misses some; the assay was immunoSEQ multiplex PCR. Clonal size and the V and J genes are those of that table, whereas D and trimming came from the DNA. The table records 150,000 to 200,000 clones, around 93% of them present only once. The TCR comes from a man aged 25-40 years with COVID-19, enrolled during active disease. Source material: peripheral blood. The chain carries TRBV29-1 and TRBJ1-5, with a weak D call TRBD1 (5 bases). The CDR3 DNA sequence: TGCAGCGTCGCGACCGGGACTTATCAGCCCCAGCATTTT. It translates to CSVATGTYQPQHF.